Presented here are 18 T cell receptor beta chains from one specimen sequenced in a study of identical twins. In TCRdb, the 5' RACE reads were re-called with MiXCR into one record per CDR3 protein. Found here are some 710,000 distinct CDR3 sequences, approximately 6.1% of them singletons; the top ten hold roughly 1.6%. Sample: naive T cells sorted from blood. These receptors all come from a young man in good health.

This clonotype came up many times. The chain employs TRBV2 and TRBJ2-1; the D gene is possibly TRBD2 (5 bases). Germline V gene data show CDR1 as SNHLY and CDR2 as FYNNEI. CDR3 size: 15 residues. Trimming took 6 bases from V and 5 from J, leaving 17 bases between them. The CDR3 loop reads CASRPLAGINNEQFF. The CDR3 DNA is TGTGCCAGCAGGCCCTTGGCGGGCATAAACAATGAGCAGTTCTTC.

This clonotype occurred a few times. This chain links TRBV19 with TRBJ2-1, with D perhaps TRBD2 (5 bases). Germline V lookup: CDR1 LNHDA, CDR2 SQIVND (reference sequence). The CDR3 totals 13 residues. Trimming cost V 10 bases and J 8 bases, with 18 bases left between them. Here the CDR3 DNA reads TGTGCCACTGGCCGACTATCTAGGGATGAGCAGTTCTTC. Its protein product is CATGRLSRDEQFF.

There are many counts of this clonotype. The chain combines TRBV5-1 with TRBJ1-2; D not resolved. The CDR3 has 12 residues. Germline loops: CDR1 SGHRS, CDR2 YFSETQ. The V end lost 0 bases, the J end lost 6 bases, and 6 bases lay between the germline ends. The DNA of the CDR3 is TGCGCCAGCAGCTTGGAGCCGAATGGCTACACCTTC. Translating gives CASSLEPNGYTF.

The chain recombines TRBV24-1 with TRBJ2-3; TRBD1 is a possible D gene (6 bases). The germline V gene encodes CDR1 KGHDR and CDR2 SFDVKD. CDR3 length equals 15 residues. Deletions cut 8 bases from V and 3 bases from J, with 17 bases between. The CDR3 bases are TGTGCCACCAAACAGGGTCCCTCTCAGACAGATACGCAGTATTTT. Translation: CATKQGPSQTDTQYF.

This clonotype appeared many times. The chain employs TRBV15 and TRBJ2-1; D possibly corresponds to TRBD2 (5 bases). Deletions cut 0 bases from V and 6 bases from J, with 12 bases between. This CDR3 region has 15 residues. Germline V gives CDR1 LNHNV, CDR2 YYDKDF (reference sequence). The CDR3 protein is CATSRDSWELNEQFF. CDR3 DNA sequence: TGTGCCACCAGCAGAGATTCGTGGGAGCTCAATGAGCAGTTCTTC.

This clonotype was observed a few times. The chain links TRBV20-1 to TRBJ2-1, with TRBD2 identical over 8 bases. With 3 bases clipped from V and 5 bases from J, the junction kept 9 bases outside the gene matches. Germline V gene data show CDR1 as DFQATT and CDR2 as SNEGSKA (reference sequence). The CDR3 spans 15 residues. The CDR3 region has the DNA TGCAGTGCTAGCGTTCGAGCGGGAGCCAACAATGAGCAGTTCTTC. Translating gives CSASVRAGANNEQFF.

The V call is TRBV6-2 or TRBV6-3, the J call TRBJ2-5; D is tentatively TRBD1 or TRBD2 (6 bases each). The V and J ends lost 7 bases and 4 bases respectively, with 19 bases between them. CDR3 length: 15 amino acids. Germline assignment: CDR1 MNHEY and CDR2 SVGEGT. The CDR3 coding sequence is TGTGCCAGCACCCCTCCGGGACACGGGGGAGAGACCCAGTACTTC. Its protein is CASTPPGHGGETQYF.

The chain has TRBV6-5 and TRBJ2-7; D remains unclear. The germline V and J ends were trimmed by 2 bases and 5 bases, with 4 bases remaining between them. The germline gives CDR1 MNHEY, CDR2 SVGAGI. CDR3 length equals 11 residues. In DNA form, the CDR3 reads TGTGCCAGCAGTTACCTCCACGAGCAGTACTTC. Its protein is CASSYLHEQYF.

This clonotype was recorded many times. V is TRBV5-6 and J is TRBJ2-7; D gene uncertain. Germline CDR1 and CDR2: SGHDT and YYEEEE. This CDR3 has 13 residues. V shed 5 bases and J shed 7 bases, with 16 bases lying between them. The CDR3 spells CASSLPASREQYV. The CDR3 DNA sequence: TGTGCCAGCAGTCTCCCTGCCTCAAGGGAGCAGTACGTC.

In its sample, this clonotype was seen many times. The CDR3 DNA sequence: TGTGCCAGCAGCTCGGGCCCAGAAGCTTTCTTT. It yields the protein CASSSGPEAFF. The J gene is TRBJ1-1, the V gene TRBV7-6, with D unclear. There are 11 residues in the CDR3. V dropped 4 bases and J dropped 8 bases, with 8 bases sitting between them. Germline assignment: CDR1 SGHVS and CDR2 FNYEAQ.

This clonotype has a count of ten or more. The CDR3 protein is CATSDAGLAYNEQFF. CDR3 sequence (DNA): TGTGCCACCAGTGATGCGGGACTAGCTTACAATGAGCAGTTCTTC. This chain joins TRBV24-1 and TRBJ2-1; TRBD2 aligns across 9 bases. Trimming took 3 bases from V and 4 from J; bases not matched to a gene: 3. This CDR3 is 15 amino acids long. Germline CDR1 and CDR2: KGHDR and SFDVKD.

At least ten counts were recorded for this clonotype. This chain joins TRBV2 and TRBJ1-1; D unclear. Germline V gives CDR1 SNHLY, CDR2 FYNNEI. V was trimmed by 0 bases and J by 5 bases, leaving 7 bases between them. The CDR3 is 13 amino acids. CDR3 in amino acids: CASSEAVWTEAFF. In DNA, the CDR3 is TGTGCCAGCAGTGAAGCAGTCTGGACTGAAGCTTTCTTT.

This clonotype was seen many times. This sequence joins TRBV6-2 or TRBV6-3 and TRBJ2-4; D call uncertain. V lost 0 bases and J 3 bases, leaving 6 bases between the germline ends. Germline V gene data show CDR1 as MNHEY and CDR2 as SVGEGT. This CDR3 is built from 14 residues. CDR3 amino acids: CASSYSGLKNIQYF. CDR3 DNA sequence: TGTGCCAGCAGTTACTCGGGTCTCAAAAACATTCAGTACTTC.

This clonotype was seen at least ten times. The chain uses TRBV29-1 and TRBJ2-5; TRBD1 matches 12 bases. The junction had 6 bases not matched to a gene; V was cut back by 7 bases and J by 6 bases. The CDR3 loop spans 13 amino acids. Germline CDR1 SQVTM, CDR2 ANQGSEA. Written as DNA, the CDR3 is TGCAGCGCTCCGGGACAGGGGGCGAAGACCCAGTACTTC. Translation: CSAPGQGAKTQYF. Looking up the rest from reference TRBV29-1 and TRBJ2-5 gives the full variable domain: SAVISQKPSRDICQRGTSLTIQCQVDSQVTMMFWYRQQPGQSLTLIATANQGSEATYESGFVIDKFPISRPNLTFSTLTVSNMSPEDSSIYLCSAPGQGAKTQYFGPGTRLLVL.

This clonotype was found a few times. This chain connects TRBV13 to TRBJ2-3; D is undetermined. Germline CDR1 PRHDT, CDR2 FYEKMQ (reference sequence). The ends were cut back, 7 bases at V and 1 base at J, with 12 bases in the middle. The CDR3 covers 14 residues. Here the CDR3 reads CASTANAGTDTQYF. CDR3 nucleotides: TGTGCCAGCACGGCCAATGCCGGCACAGATACGCAGTATTTT.

Many counts were recorded for this clonotype. V and J are TRBV5-1 and TRBJ2-3, with 7 bases matching TRBD1. Germline CDR1 is SGHRS and CDR2 is YFSETQ. The CDR3 sequence is 16 residues long. J lost 0 bases, V lost 4 bases, and 8 bases had no gene match. The CDR3 coding sequence is TGCGCCAGCAGCCCGGGACAGAGGACGAGCACAGATACGCAGTATTTT. Its protein product is CASSPGQRTSTDTQYF. The variable domain in full, with the rest retrieved from reference TRBV5-1 and TRBJ2-3, is KAGVTQTPRYLIKTRGQQVTLSCSPISGHRSVSWYQQTPGQGLQFLFEYFSETQRNKGNFPGRFSGRQFSNSRSEMNVSTLELGDSALYLCASSPGQRTSTDTQYFGPGTRLTVL.

This clonotype was counted ten times or more. The chain couples TRBV6-1 to TRBJ2-7; D may be TRBD1 (6 bases). The CDR3 totals 15 residues. Germline V gene lookup returns CDR1 MNHNS and CDR2 SASEGT. V was clipped by 8 bases and J by 6 bases, with 23 bases between them. The CDR3 reads CASGHGDTMSGEQYF. CDR3 nucleotide sequence: TGTGCCAGCGGACACGGGGACACAATGTCGGGCGAGCAGTACTTC.

This clonotype was found many times. The chain combines TRBV6-2 or TRBV6-3 with TRBJ2-7, with 10 bases aligning to TRBD2. The CDR3 runs to 13 residues. V shed 8 bases, J shed 5 bases, and the junction held 6 bases outside the gene matches. Looked up from germline, CDR1 is MNHEY and CDR2 is SVGEGT. The CDR3 bases are TGTGCCAGCGGGACTAGCGTCTCGGACGAGCAGTACGTC. This translates into CASGTSVSDEQYV.